The clone carrying this TCR beta chain is a singleton in its sample. The protocol was immunoSEQ multiplex PCR, while the TCRdb copy is restricted to in-frame clones and leaves out a portion. The sample yields hundreds of thousands of clones, around 86% seen once. V dropped 3 bases and J dropped 1; count of bases not matched to a gene: 14. Germline assignment: CDR1 WNHNN and CDR2 SYGVQD (reference sequence). This CDR3 contains 19 residues. This specimen belongs to a study of blood T cell repertoires in COVID-19. Study-wide context: T cells, B-cell-depleted T cells, or PBMCs provided the cDNA or gDNA that served as material.

The source is a woman between 40 and 50 years old who had recovered from COVID-19. V and J are TRBV10-1 and TRBJ2-1; 8 bases line up with TRBD2. The sample taken for sequencing was peripheral blood. CDR3 coding DNA: TGCGCCAGCAGTGACCCCCGGGGGGGGGCCTTCGGATCCTACAATGAGCAGTTCTTC. Translated: CASSDPRGGAFGSYNEQFF.